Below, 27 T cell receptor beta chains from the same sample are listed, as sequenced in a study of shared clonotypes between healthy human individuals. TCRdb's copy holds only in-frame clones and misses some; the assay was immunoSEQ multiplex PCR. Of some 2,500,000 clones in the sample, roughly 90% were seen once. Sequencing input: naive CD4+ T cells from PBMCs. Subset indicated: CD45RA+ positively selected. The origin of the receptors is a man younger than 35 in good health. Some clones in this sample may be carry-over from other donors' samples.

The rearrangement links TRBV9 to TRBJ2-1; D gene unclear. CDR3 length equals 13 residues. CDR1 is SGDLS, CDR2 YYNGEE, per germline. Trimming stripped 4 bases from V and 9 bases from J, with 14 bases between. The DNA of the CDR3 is TGTGCCAGCAGCCCGACTCAGTCAAGTGAGCAGTTCTTC. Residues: CASSPTQSSEQFF.

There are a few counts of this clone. The CDR3 sequence is CASSGGTGEDFGYGYTF. The CDR3 bases are TGTGCCAGCAGTGGCGGGACAGGGGAGGATTTTGGCTATGGCTACACCTTC. The chain links TRBV28 to TRBJ1-2; 10 positions match TRBD1. The CDR3 has 17 amino acids. Germline values: CDR1 MDHEN, CDR2 SYDVKM. V shed 5 bases, J shed 4 bases, and the junction held 13 bases outside the gene matches.

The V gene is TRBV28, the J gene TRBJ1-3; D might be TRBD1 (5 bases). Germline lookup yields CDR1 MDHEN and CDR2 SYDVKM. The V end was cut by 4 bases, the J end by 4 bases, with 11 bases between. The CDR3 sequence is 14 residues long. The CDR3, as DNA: TGTGCCAGCAGTTCCCTAAGACAGGGAAACACCATATATTTT. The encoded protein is CASSSLRQGNTIYF.

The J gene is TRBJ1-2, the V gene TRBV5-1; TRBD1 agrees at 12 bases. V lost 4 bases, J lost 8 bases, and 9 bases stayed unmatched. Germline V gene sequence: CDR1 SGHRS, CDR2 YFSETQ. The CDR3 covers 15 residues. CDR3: CASSRSGTGGDGYTF. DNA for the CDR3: TGCGCCAGCAGCCGCTCCGGGACAGGGGGCGACGGCTACACCTTC.

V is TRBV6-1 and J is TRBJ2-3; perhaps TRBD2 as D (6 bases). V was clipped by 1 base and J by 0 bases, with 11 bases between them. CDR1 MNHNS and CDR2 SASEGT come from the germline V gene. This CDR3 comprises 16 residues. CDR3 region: CASSEGASASTDTQYF. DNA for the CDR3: TGTGCCAGCAGTGAAGGAGCTAGCGCCAGCACAGATACGCAGTATTTT.

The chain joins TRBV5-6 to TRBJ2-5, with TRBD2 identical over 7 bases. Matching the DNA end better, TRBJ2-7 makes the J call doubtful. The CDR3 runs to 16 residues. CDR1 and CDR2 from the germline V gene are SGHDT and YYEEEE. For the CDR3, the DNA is TGTGCCAGCAGCTTACGAGGCGCGCGGGGGTCCTACGAGCAGTACTTC. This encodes CASSLRGARGSYEQYF.

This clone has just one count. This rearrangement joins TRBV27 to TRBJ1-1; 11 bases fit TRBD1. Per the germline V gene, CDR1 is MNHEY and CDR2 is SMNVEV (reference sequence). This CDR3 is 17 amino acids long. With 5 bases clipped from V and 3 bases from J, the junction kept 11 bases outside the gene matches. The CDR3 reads CASSKNRDRGVDTEAFF. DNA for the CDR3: TGTGCCAGCAGTAAGAACCGGGACAGGGGGGTCGACACTGAAGCTTTCTTT.

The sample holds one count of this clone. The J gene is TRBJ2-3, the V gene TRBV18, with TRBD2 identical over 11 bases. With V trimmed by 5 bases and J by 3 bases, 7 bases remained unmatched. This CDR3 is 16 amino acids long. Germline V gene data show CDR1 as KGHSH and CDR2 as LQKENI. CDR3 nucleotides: TGTGCCAGCTCAGTGACTAGCGGGACTGTAACAGATACGCAGTATTTT. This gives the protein CASSVTSGTVTDTQYF.

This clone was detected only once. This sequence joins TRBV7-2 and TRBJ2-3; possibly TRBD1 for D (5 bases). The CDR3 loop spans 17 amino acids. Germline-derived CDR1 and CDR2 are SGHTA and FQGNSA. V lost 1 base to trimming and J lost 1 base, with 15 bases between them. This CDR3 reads CASSLGPGQGGTDTQYF. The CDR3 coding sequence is TGTGCCAGCAGCTTAGGCCCCGGGCAGGGCGGCACAGATACGCAGTATTTT.

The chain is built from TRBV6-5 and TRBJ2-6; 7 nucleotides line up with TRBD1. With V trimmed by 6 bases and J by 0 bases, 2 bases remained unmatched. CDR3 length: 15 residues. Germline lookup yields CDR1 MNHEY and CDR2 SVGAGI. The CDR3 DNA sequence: TGTGCCAGCAGGGGACAGTTCTCTGGGGCCAACGTCCTGACTTTC. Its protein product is CASRGQFSGANVLTF.

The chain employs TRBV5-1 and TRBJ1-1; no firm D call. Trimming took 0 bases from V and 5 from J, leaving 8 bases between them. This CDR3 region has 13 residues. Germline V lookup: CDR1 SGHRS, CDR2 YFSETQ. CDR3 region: CASSLDYGTEAFF. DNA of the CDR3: TGCGCCAGCAGCTTGGATTATGGGACTGAAGCTTTCTTT.

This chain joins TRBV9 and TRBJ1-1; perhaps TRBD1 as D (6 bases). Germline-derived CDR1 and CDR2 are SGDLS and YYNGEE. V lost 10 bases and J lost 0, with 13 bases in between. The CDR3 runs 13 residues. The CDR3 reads CAGGQGMNTEAFF. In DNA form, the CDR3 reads TGTGCCGGGGGGCAGGGCATGAACACTGAAGCTTTCTTT.

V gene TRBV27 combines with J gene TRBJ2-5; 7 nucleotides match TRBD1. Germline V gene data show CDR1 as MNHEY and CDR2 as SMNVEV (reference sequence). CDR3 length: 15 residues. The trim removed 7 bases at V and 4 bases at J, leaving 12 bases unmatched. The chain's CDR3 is CASTRTGGKGETQYF. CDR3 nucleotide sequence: TGTGCCAGCACCAGGACAGGAGGAAAAGGAGAGACCCAGTACTTC.

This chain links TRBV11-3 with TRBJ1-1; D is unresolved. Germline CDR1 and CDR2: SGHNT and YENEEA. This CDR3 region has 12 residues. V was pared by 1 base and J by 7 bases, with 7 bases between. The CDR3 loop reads CASSLAGSEAFF. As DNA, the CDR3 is TGTGCCAGCAGCTTAGCGGGAAGTGAAGCTTTCTTT.

The CDR3 coding sequence is TGTGCCAGCAGCCCCAACAGGGTAATCTTGTTCTTC. It translates to CASSPNRVILFF. This chain joins TRBV7-9 and TRBJ2-1; TRBD1 is a possible D gene (6 bases). Deletions cut 5 bases from V and 15 bases from J, with 17 bases between. Germline CDR1 reads SEHNR; CDR2 reads FQNEAQ (reference sequence). The CDR3 consists of 12 residues.

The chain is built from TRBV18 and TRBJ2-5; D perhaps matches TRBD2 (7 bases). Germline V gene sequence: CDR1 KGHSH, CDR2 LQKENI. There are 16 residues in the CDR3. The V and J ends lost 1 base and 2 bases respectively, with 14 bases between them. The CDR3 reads CASSPRGGPGQETQYF. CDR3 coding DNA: TGTGCCAGCTCACCACGGGGGGGGCCGGGTCAAGAGACCCAGTACTTC.

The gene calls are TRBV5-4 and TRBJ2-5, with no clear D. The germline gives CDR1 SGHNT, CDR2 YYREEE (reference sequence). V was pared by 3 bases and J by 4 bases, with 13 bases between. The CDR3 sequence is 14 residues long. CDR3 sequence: CASSSAVGSETQYF. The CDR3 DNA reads TGTGCCAGCAGCTCCGCAGTGGGGTCAGAGACCCAGTACTTC.

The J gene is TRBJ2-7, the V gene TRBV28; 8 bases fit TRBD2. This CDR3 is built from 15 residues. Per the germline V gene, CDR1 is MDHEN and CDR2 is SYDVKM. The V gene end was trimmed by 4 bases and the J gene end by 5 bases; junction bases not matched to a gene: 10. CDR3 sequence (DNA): TGTGCCAGCAGTTCATCAGCGGGAGAGAGAAACGAGCAGTACTTC. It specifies CASSSSAGERNEQYF.

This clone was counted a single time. This CDR3 is CASSLGDSNRGYGYTF. DNA for the CDR3: TGTGCCAGCAGCCTGGGGGACAGCAATAGGGGCTATGGCTACACCTTC. The rearrangement joins TRBV28 to TRBJ1-2; 7 nucleotides line up with TRBD1. The CDR3 contains 16 residues. The J segment lost 4 bases and the V segment lost 6 bases, leaving 14 bases of the junction unmatched. Per germline, CDR1 MDHEN and CDR2 SYDVKM.

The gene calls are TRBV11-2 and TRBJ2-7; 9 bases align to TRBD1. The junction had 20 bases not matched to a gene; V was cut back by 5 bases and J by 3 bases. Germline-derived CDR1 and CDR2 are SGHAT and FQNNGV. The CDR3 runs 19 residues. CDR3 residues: CASSPQLPQGASIVYEQYF. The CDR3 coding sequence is TGTGCCAGCAGCCCCCAATTGCCACAGGGGGCATCTATAGTCTACGAGCAGTACTTC.

The CDR3 bases are TGTGCCAGCAGGACGGACCCTGCAACTAATGAAAAACTGTTTTTT. Translating it yields CASRTDPATNEKLFF. The chain uses TRBV5-4 and TRBJ1-4; D gene ambiguous. Trimming stripped 5 bases from V and 0 bases from J, with 11 bases between. CDR3 size: 15 residues. Per germline, CDR1 SGHNT and CDR2 YYREEE (reference sequence).

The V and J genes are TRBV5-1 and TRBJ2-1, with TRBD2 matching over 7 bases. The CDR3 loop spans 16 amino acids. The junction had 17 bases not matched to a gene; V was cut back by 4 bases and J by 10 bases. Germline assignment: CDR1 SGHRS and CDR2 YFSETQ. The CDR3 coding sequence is TGCGCCAGCAGCCGGACCAAGGGGCGGGAGTCGAACGAGCAGTTCTTC. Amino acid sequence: CASSRTKGRESNEQFF.

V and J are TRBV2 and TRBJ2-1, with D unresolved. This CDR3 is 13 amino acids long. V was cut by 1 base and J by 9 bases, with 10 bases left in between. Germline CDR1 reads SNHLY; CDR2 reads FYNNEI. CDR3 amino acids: CASSEGVDGEQFF. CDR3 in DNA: TGTGCCAGCAGTGAAGGAGTGGACGGTGAGCAGTTCTTC.

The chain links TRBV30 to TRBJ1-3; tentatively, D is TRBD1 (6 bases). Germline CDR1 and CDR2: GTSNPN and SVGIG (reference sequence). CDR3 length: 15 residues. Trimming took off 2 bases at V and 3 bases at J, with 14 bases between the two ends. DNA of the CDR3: TGTGCCTGGAGTAGGATCAGGGGAGTTGGAAACACCATATATTTT. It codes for CAWSRIRGVGNTIYF.

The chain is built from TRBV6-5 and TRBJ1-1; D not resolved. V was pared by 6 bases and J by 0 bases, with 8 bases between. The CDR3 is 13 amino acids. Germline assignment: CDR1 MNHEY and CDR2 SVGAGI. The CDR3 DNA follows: TGTGCCAGCAGAATCTCCCTGAACACTGAAGCTTTCTTT. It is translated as CASRISLNTEAFF.

The CDR3 reads CASSLGPSGSSGELFF. The CDR3 nucleotides read TGCGCCAGCAGCTTGGGGCCTAGCGGGAGCTCCGGGGAGCTGTTTTTT. V and J are TRBV5-1 and TRBJ2-2; 10 nucleotides align to TRBD2. This CDR3 comprises 16 residues. Per the germline V gene, CDR1 is SGHRS and CDR2 is YFSETQ. V was pared by 0 bases and J by 6 bases, with 5 bases of the junction left unmatched.

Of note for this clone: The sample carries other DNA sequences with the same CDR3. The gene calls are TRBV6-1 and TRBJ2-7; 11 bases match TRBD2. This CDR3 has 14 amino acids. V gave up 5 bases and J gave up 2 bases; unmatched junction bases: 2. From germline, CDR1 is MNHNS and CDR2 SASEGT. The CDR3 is CASSLAGGPYEQYF. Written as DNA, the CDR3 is TGTGCCAGCAGTTTAGCGGGAGGGCCCTACGAGCAGTACTTC.